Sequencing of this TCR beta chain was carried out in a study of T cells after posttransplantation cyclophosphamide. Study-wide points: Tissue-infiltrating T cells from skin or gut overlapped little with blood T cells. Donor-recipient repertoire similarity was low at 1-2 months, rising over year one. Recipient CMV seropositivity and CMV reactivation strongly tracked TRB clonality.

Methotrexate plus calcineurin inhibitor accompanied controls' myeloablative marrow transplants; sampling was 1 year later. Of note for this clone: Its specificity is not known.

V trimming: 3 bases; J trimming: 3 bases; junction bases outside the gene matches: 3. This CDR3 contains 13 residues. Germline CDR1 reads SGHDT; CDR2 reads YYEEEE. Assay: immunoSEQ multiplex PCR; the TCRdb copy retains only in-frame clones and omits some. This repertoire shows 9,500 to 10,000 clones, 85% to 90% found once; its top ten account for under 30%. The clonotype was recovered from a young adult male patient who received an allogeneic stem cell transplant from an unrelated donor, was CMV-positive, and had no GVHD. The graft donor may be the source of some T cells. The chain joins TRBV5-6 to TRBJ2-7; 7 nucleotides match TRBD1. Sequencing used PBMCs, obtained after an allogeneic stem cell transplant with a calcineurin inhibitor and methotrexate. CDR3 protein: CASSYDRDYEQYF. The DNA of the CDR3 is TGTGCCAGCAGCTACGACAGGGACTACGAGCAGTACTTC.